The 2 T cell receptor beta chains in this list originate from one sample, sequenced in a study of blood T cell repertoires in COVID-19. Libraries were prepared by immunoSEQ multiplex PCR; TCRdb keeps only in-frame clonotypes and omits some of them. The data show roughly 35,000 clones, with 87% seen just once and 44% held by the top ten. Sequences were obtained from peripheral blood. The receptors shown here come from a human donor in a cohort sampled during active COVID-19.

The rearrangement joins TRBV5-1 to TRBJ2-2; tentatively, D is TRBD2 (5 bases). The CDR3 contains 16 residues. The V and J ends lost 4 bases and 4 bases respectively, with 17 bases between them. CDR1 is SGHRS, CDR2 YFSETQ, per germline. This CDR3 is CASSPIKGGSTGELFF. CDR3 bases: TGCGCCAGCAGCCCCATCAAGGGCGGGTCCACCGGGGAGCTGTTTTTT.

The chain couples TRBV18 to TRBJ2-3; TRBD2 aligns across 9 bases. Germline assignment: CDR1 KGHSH and CDR2 LQKENI. CDR3 length: 15 amino acids. J gave up 6 bases and V 2 bases, and 6 bases lay outside the gene matches. CDR3 sequence reads: CASSPGVAGVDTQYF. For the CDR3, the DNA is TGTGCCAGCTCACCAGGAGTAGCGGGGGTGGATACGCAGTATTTT.